This T cell receptor (beta chain) was sequenced during a study of T-cell memory formation after mild COVID-19. Germline CDR1 is SEHNR and CDR2 is FQNEAQ (reference sequence). V lost 2 bases, J lost 5 bases, and 10 bases lay in between. The CDR3 contains 14 residues. TCRdb called the 5' RACE reads again in MiXCR, with one record for every CDR3 protein. The sample shows over 350,000 distinct CDR3 sequences, approximately 16% of them seen only once. The chain carries TRBV7-9 and TRBJ2-1, with a weak D call TRBD2 (5 bases). The sequence came from a man aged 18 to 35 who had mild COVID-19 (a few samples of this study predate the infection). Cell type and time point are not known. Source material: PBMCs or a T cell subset sorted from them (not recorded which). The CDR3 bases are TGTGCCAGCAGCTTACTAGCTGTCCACAATGAGCAGTTCTTC. Protein sequence: CASSLLAVHNEQFF.